This passage covers 6 T cell receptor beta chains from one sample sequenced in a study of cytomegalovirus exposure and HLA in healthy donors. PCR primers comprised 60 Vbeta and 13 Jbeta primers. Sequencing used immunoSEQ multiplex PCR; TCRdb keeps in-frame clones, though not all of them. The table for this sample gives about 150,000 clones. Sequenced: PBMCs. The receptors were sampled from a woman aged 50 to 65 in good health and CMV-seronegative.

The chain joins TRBV9 to TRBJ1-1; 7 positions match TRBD1. Trimming cost V 1 base and J 5 bases; bases outside gene matches: 8. This CDR3 contains 15 residues. Germline CDR1 and CDR2: SGDLS and YYNGEE. This CDR3 reads CASSVRPGGGTEAFF. CDR3 DNA: TGTGCCAGCAGCGTACGCCCAGGGGGAGGTACTGAAGCTTTCTTT.

The chain couples TRBV5-1 to TRBJ1-2; perhaps TRBD1 as D (6 bases). Germline CDR1 and CDR2: SGHRS and YFSETQ. CDR3 length: 14 amino acids. Deletions cut 0 bases from V and 4 bases from J, with 10 bases between. The CDR3 sequence: CASSLEGHPYGYTF. The DNA for the CDR3 is TGCGCCAGCAGCTTGGAGGGACACCCCTATGGCTACACCTTC.

The chain couples TRBV4-1 to TRBJ2-5; no firm D call. The V and J ends lost 6 bases and 2 bases respectively, with 10 bases between them. The CDR3 sequence is 13 residues long. CDR1 is MGHRA and CDR2 is YSYEKL in the germline V gene. CDR3: CASSPVFQETQYF. CDR3 nucleotides: TGCGCCAGCAGTCCGGTCTTTCAAGAGACCCAGTACTTC.

The chain uses TRBV4-2 and TRBJ2-7; TRBD2 might be the D (6 bases). Germline V gives CDR1 LGHNA, CDR2 YNFKEQ. The V end was cut by 8 bases, the J end by 3 bases, with 11 bases between. The CDR3 consists of 12 residues. CDR3: CASGGTSYEQYF. The CDR3 DNA is TGTGCCAGCGGCGGGACCAGCTACGAGCAGTACTTC.

CDR3 amino acids: CASSQVRYEQYF. The DNA for the CDR3 is TGTGCCAGCAGCCAAGTTCGGTACGAGCAGTACTTC. This sequence joins TRBV14 and TRBJ2-7, with D unclear. V was shortened by 1 base and J by 4 bases, with 5 bases between the two germline ends. Germline loops: CDR1 SGHDN, CDR2 FVKESK. This CDR3 comprises 12 residues.

The chain joins TRBV6-5 to TRBJ1-1, with D perhaps matching TRBD1 (6 bases). This CDR3 has 15 amino acids. Germline V gene lookup returns CDR1 MNHEY and CDR2 SVGAGI. Trimming stripped 6 bases from V and 1 base from J, with 15 bases between. CDR3 in amino acids: CASSTGWTANTEAFF. As DNA, the CDR3 is TGTGCCAGCAGCACTGGATGGACAGCGAACACTGAAGCTTTCTTT.